The 7 T cell receptor beta chains presented below share a single source sample, sequenced in a study of regulatory T cells in long-lasting Graves disease. Relying on iRepertoire HTBI primers and Arm-PCR of CDR3 regions, the team built TCR beta libraries. MiXCR was run by TCRdb on the multiplex PCR reads, yielding one entry per CDR3 protein. Counted here are hundreds of thousands of distinct CDR3 sequences, about 16% occurring once; the ten biggest clones make up approximately 22%. Time point meaning: newly diagnosed GD, antithyroid drugs for less than 3 months. PBMC RNA served as the TCR library source. Sequenced material: peripheral blood mononuclear cells (PBMCs), taken at new diagnosis, from a patient treated with antithyroid drugs. The source of these receptors is a female donor with Graves disease.

This clonotype was found many times. The chain uses TRBV30 and TRBJ2-7; 8 bases map to TRBD1. Germline CDR1 is GTSNPN and CDR2 is SVGIG (reference sequence). Germline trimming cut 3 bases from V and 1 base from J; bases unmatched to any gene: 5. The CDR3 runs to 14 residues. CDR3 loop: CAWRRTGNSYEQYF. The CDR3 nucleotides read TGTGCCTGGAGACGGACAGGGAATTCCTACGAGCAGTACTTC.

This chain connects TRBV2 to TRBJ1-1, with a tentative D call TRBD1 (6 bases). V shed 4 bases and J shed 0 bases, with 12 bases lying between them. Germline V gene lookup returns CDR1 SNHLY and CDR2 FYNNEI. The CDR3 has 15 residues. CDR3 DNA: TGTGCCAGCAGTGTATACAGGGACCTGAACACTGAAGCTTTCTTT. It translates to CASSVYRDLNTEAFF.

This clonotype was counted at least ten times. V is TRBV12-3 or TRBV12-4 and J is TRBJ1-1; 7 bases fit TRBD1. J gave up 0 bases and V 5 bases, and 6 bases lay outside the gene matches. The CDR3 contains 15 residues. The CDR3 loop is CASSRDSLMNTEAFF. DNA for the CDR3: TGTGCCAGCAGTCGGGACAGTCTCATGAACACTGAAGCTTTCTTT.

This clonotype occurred many times. This chain joins TRBV6-1 and TRBJ2-3; tentatively, D is TRBD2 (6 bases). The germline CDR1 and CDR2 sequences are MNHNS and SASEGT. V lost 8 bases and J lost 0, with 15 bases in between. CDR3 length: 15 amino acids. CDR3: CASGRTVSSTDTQYF. In nucleotides, the CDR3 is TGTGCCAGCGGGAGGACGGTTTCTAGCACAGATACGCAGTATTTT.

Comment on this clonotype: With only one base between it and a far larger clone, this is likely a read error. CDR3 loop: CASSLSGWSSYEQYF. The CDR3 DNA reads as TGTGCCAGCAGCTTATCCGGCTGGAGCTCCTACGAGCAGTACTTC. The chain carries TRBV7-9 and TRBJ2-7; D is uncertain. CDR1 SEHNR and CDR2 FQNEAQ come from the germline V gene (reference sequence). V shed 2 bases and J shed 0 bases, with 11 bases lying between them. The CDR3 consists of 15 residues.

Many counts were recorded for this clonotype. The chain employs TRBV6-1 and TRBJ2-7; D remains unclear. V was pared by 7 bases and J by 4 bases, with 20 bases between. CDR3 length: 15 residues. Germline CDR1 MNHNS, CDR2 SASEGT. Here the CDR3 DNA reads TGTGCCAGCACTCAAGGGTTCTCGACTCAGTACGAGCAGTACTTC. This translates into CASTQGFSTQYEQYF.

This clonotype turned up a few times. The chain couples TRBV19 to TRBJ1-3; D uncertain. The CDR3 contains 13 residues. Trimming cost V 6 bases and J 8 bases, with 14 bases left between them. The germline V gene has CDR1 LNHDA and CDR2 SQIVND (reference sequence). This CDR3 reads CASRLKGEDTIYF. The CDR3 DNA reads TGTGCCAGTAGATTGAAGGGAGAGGACACCATATATTTT.